Presented here are 14 T cell receptor beta chains from one specimen sequenced in a study of metastatic and nonmetastatic thyroid tumors (dated by TCRdb to 2020 to 2022). None of the patients had been given any treatment before thyroid surgery. Library preparation used PCR. These reads were obtained on an Illumina HiSeq 4000. Through fastp at Q25 and MiXCR, TCRdb rebuilt clones from the public reads, retaining in-frame beta chains. This sample gives about 27,000 clones in total; roughly 15% of them show up just once. The top ten constitute around 16% of the sample. Material for sequencing was blood. The receptor set was obtained from a male donor with papillary thyroid cancer or a benign thyroid nodule (not recorded which). Some clones in this sample may be carry-over from other donors' samples.

This clone was picked up many times. This rearrangement joins TRBV20-1 to TRBJ2-7; tentatively, D is TRBD1 (5 bases). V lost 6 bases and J lost 5, with 20 bases in between. Germline CDR1 reads DFQATT; CDR2 reads SNEGSKA (reference sequence). This CDR3 has 14 amino acids. This chain's CDR3 is CSATGRMPANEQYF. DNA for the CDR3: TGCAGTGCAACAGGCCGGATGCCTGCCAACGAGCAGTACTTC.

This clone was detected ten times or more. The J gene is TRBJ1-6, the V gene TRBV7-9; 9 bases agree with TRBD1. Germline V lookup: CDR1 SEHNR, CDR2 FQNEAQ (reference sequence). V lost 5 bases to trimming and J lost 6 bases; unmatched junction nucleotides: 5. The CDR3 covers 15 residues. The CDR3 loop reads CASSTGQGTNSPLHF. The CDR3 bases are TGTGCCAGCAGCACCGGACAGGGGACTAATTCACCCCTCCACTTT.

This clone was seen ten or more times. The junction departs from germline at one end; a sequencing error may be responsible. This sequence joins TRBV20-1 and TRBJ1-2, with unresolved D. The CDR3 runs 12 residues. The V gene's germline CDR1 is DFQATT and CDR2 SNEGSKA (reference sequence). CDR3 residues: CSAADGRWLPAF. The DNA of the CDR3 is TGCAGTGCTGCGGACGGAAGATGGCTACCTGCCTTC.

This clone was seen a few times. At one end, the junction sequence differs from germline, possibly due to a read error. V is TRBV19 and J is TRBJ2-7; D might be TRBD2 (6 bases). Germline V gives CDR1 LNHDA, CDR2 SQIVND (reference sequence). The CDR3 loop spans 17 amino acids. The CDR3 sequence is CASGILGGTNGGYEQYF. CDR3 DNA: TGTGCCAGTGGTATTCTCGGCGGAACAAACGGGGGCTACGAGCAGTACTTC.

The chain links TRBV28 to TRBJ1-1; 7 nucleotides line up with TRBD1. V was clipped by 6 bases and J by 0 bases; unmatched bases: 4. This CDR3 region has 14 residues. Germline-derived CDR1 and CDR2 are MDHEN and SYDVKM. CDR3 region: CASRTGDLNTEAFF. The DNA of the CDR3 is TGTGCCAGCAGAACAGGGGATTTGAACACTGAAGCTTTCTTT.

This clone was seen a handful of times. The identical CDR3 is also encoded by other nucleotide sequences in the sample. The chain combines TRBV5-1 with TRBJ1-1; the match to TRBD1 covers 7 bases. This CDR3 is built from 13 residues. With 4 bases clipped from V and 10 bases from J, the junction kept 10 bases outside the gene matches. In germline, CDR1 is SGHRS, CDR2 YFSETQ. The DNA for the CDR3 is TGCGCCAGCAGCGGGGGAAGGGGGCGGGGAGCTTTCTTT. Its protein product is CASSGGRGRGAFF. Supplemented by reference TRBV5-1 and TRBJ1-1, the full variable domain reads KAGVTQTPRYLIKTRGQQVTLSCSPISGHRSVSWYQQTPGQGLQFLFEYFSETQRNKGNFPGRFSGRQFSNSRSEMNVSTLELGDSALYLCASSGGRGRGAFFGQGTRLTVV.

This clone was observed once. The gene calls are TRBV5-1 and TRBJ2-3; D uncertain. With 2 bases removed from V and 3 bases from J, the gap between germline ends came to 13 bases. Germline CDR1 and CDR2: SGHRS and YFSETQ. The CDR3 covers 15 residues. CDR3 sequence: CASSFSNRLTDTQYF. The CDR3 bases are TGCGCCAGCAGCTTCAGCAATAGGTTAACAGATACGCAGTATTTT.

This clone appeared many times. In DNA, the CDR3 is TGCAGCGTTGGTTGGGGGGGGGACAATGAGCAGTTCTTC. As protein: CSVGWGGDNEQFF. The V call is TRBV29-1, the J call TRBJ2-1; 7 bases are shared with TRBD2. The CDR3 length is 13 residues. Trimming cost V 4 bases and J 5 bases; bases outside gene matches: 5. Germline V gene data show CDR1 as SQVTM and CDR2 as ANQGSEA.

This clone was seen repeatedly, ten times or more. This chain connects TRBV7-9 to TRBJ2-2; the D is unclear. The V gene's germline CDR1 is SEHNR and CDR2 FQNEAQ (reference sequence). V lost 4 bases and J lost 1, with 7 bases in between. The CDR3 is made up of 14 amino acids. This CDR3 is CASSSLGNTGELFF. CDR3 nucleotide sequence: TGTGCCAGCAGCTCGCTTGGGAACACCGGGGAGCTGTTTTTT.

This clone was seen repeatedly, ten times or more. The chain uses TRBV27 and TRBJ2-5, with TRBD2 matching 10 bases. The CDR3 has 13 residues. Losses at the gene ends were 9 bases for V and 1 base for J; bases not matched to a gene: 2. Germline CDR1 and CDR2: MNHEY and SMNVEV (reference sequence). CDR3 bases: TGTGCCAGTAGCGGGGGGATCCAAGAGACCCAGTACTTC. Translation gives CASSGGIQETQYF.

The table lists this clone with many counts. The chain carries TRBV3-1 and TRBJ1-6; D is ambiguous. The CDR3 is 16 amino acids. CDR1 and CDR2 (germline): LGHDT, YNNKEL (reference sequence). Trimming stripped 0 bases from V and 8 bases from J, with 14 bases between. The CDR3 region has the DNA TGTGCCAGCAGCCAAGAATGGGGTTCTACTTATTCACCCCTCCACTTT. As protein: CASSQEWGSTYSPLHF.

This clone is judged medium-sized (0.01 to 0.1%). The V gene is TRBV5-1, the J gene TRBJ1-2, with D maybe TRBD1 (5 bases). Trimming took 0 bases from V and 4 from J, leaving 13 bases between them. The germline V gene encodes CDR1 SGHRS and CDR2 YFSETQ. The CDR3 covers 15 residues. In nucleotides, the CDR3 is TGCGCCAGCAGCTTGGAACGACAGAGAGGCTATGGCTACACCTTC. Its protein is CASSLERQRGYGYTF.

V gene TRBV11-2 combines with J gene TRBJ1-1; D gene uncertain. CDR1 is SGHAT and CDR2 is FQNNGV in the germline V gene. The germline V and J ends were trimmed by 5 bases and 1 base, with 11 bases remaining between them. The CDR3 has 14 amino acids. CDR3 protein: CASSLWTGNTEAFF. CDR3 nucleotides: TGTGCCAGCAGCCTCTGGACGGGGAACACTGAAGCTTTCTTT.

This clone was recorded at least ten times. The rearrangement uses TRBV12-5 and TRBJ1-1; TRBD1 might be the D (6 bases). Germline CDR1 and CDR2: LGHNT and FRNRAP. The CDR3 has 14 residues. V was pared by 9 bases and J by 4 bases, with 18 bases between. The chain's CDR3 is CASRLSGGGTEAFF. For the CDR3, the DNA is TGTGCTAGCCGGTTATCGGGGGGCGGCACTGAAGCTTTCTTT.